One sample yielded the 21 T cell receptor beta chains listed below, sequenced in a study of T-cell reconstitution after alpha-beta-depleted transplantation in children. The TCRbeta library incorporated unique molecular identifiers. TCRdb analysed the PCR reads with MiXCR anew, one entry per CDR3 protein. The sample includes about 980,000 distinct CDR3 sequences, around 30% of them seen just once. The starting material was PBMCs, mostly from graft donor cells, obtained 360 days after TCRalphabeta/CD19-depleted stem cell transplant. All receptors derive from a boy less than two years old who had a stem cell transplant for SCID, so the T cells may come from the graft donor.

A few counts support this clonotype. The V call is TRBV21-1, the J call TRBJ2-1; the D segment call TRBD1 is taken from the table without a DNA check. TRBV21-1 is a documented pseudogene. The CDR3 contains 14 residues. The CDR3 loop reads CASSDRTGDNEQFF. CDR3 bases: TGTGCCAGCAGCGACAGGACTGGGGACAATGAGCAGTTCTTC.

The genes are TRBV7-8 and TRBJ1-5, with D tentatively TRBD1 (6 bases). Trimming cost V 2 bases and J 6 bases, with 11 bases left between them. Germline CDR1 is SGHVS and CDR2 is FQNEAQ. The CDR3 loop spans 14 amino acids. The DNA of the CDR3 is TGTGCCAGCAGCTTAAGAGGGGGGAGTCAGCCCCAGCATTTT. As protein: CASSLRGGSQPQHF. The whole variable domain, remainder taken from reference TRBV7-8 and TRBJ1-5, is GAGVSQSPRYKVAKRGQDVALRCDPISGHVSLFWYQQALGQGPEFLTYFQNEAQLDKSGLPSDRFFAERPEGSVSTLKIQRTQQEDSAVYLCASSLRGGSQPQHFGDGTRLSIL.

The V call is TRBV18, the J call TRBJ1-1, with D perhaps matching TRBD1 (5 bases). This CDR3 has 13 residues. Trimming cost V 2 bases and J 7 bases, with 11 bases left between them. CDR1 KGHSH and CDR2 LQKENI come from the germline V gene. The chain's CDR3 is CASSPTPGYEAFF. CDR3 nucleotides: TGTGCCAGCTCACCAACCCCAGGGTATGAAGCTTTCTTT.

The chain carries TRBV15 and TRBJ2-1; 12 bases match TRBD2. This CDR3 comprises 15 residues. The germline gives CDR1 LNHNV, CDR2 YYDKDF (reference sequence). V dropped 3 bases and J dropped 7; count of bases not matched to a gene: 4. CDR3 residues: CATSRRTSGVNEQFF. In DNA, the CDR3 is TGTGCCACCAGCAGGCGGACTAGCGGGGTTAATGAGCAGTTCTTC.

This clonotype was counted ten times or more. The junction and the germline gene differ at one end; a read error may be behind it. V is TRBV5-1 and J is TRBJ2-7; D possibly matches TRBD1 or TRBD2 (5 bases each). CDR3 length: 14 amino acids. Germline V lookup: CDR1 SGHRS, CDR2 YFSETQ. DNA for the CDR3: TGTGCCAGCAGCTTAGAGGGGAGCTCCTACGAGCAGTACTTC. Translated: CASSLEGSSYEQYF.

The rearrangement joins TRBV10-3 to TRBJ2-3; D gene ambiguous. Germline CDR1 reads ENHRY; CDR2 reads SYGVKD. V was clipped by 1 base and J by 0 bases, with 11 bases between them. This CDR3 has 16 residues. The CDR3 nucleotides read TGTGCCATCAGTGAGTGGCGGACCCCTAGCACAGATACGCAGTATTTT. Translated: CAISEWRTPSTDTQYF.

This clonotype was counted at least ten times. CDR3 DNA sequence: TGTGCCAGCAGCTATCGGACAGGTAATCAGCCCCAGCATTTT. It codes for CASSYRTGNQPQHF. The chain joins TRBV3-1 to TRBJ1-5; 7 nucleotides match TRBD1. V was pared by 5 bases and J by 4 bases, with 5 bases of the junction left unmatched. Germline V gene lookup returns CDR1 LGHDT and CDR2 YNNKEL (reference sequence). The CDR3 has 14 residues.

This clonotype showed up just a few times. DNA of the CDR3: TGTGCCAGCAGTTTTGGTCTTGTGGGGGGCACAGATACGCAGTATTTT. Translated, it gives CASSFGLVGGTDTQYF. The V call is TRBV12-3 or TRBV12-4, the J call TRBJ2-3; D possibly matches TRBD1 or TRBD2 (5 bases each). V dropped 3 bases and J dropped 1 base, with 14 bases sitting between them. CDR3 length equals 16 residues.

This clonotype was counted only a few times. This CDR3 reads CASSPETVRQGKTGTEAFF. CDR3 sequence (DNA): TGCGCCAGCAGCCCGGAGACGGTAAGACAGGGAAAGACGGGCACTGAAGCTTTCTTT. The V and J genes are TRBV5-1 and TRBJ1-1; 7 bases fit TRBD1. Trimming cost V 4 bases and J 4 bases; bases outside gene matches: 22. Germline V gene sequence: CDR1 SGHRS, CDR2 YFSETQ. This CDR3 is built from 19 residues. Combining the CDR3 with reference TRBV5-1 and TRBJ1-1 gives the whole variable domain KAGVTQTPRYLIKTRGQQVTLSCSPISGHRSVSWYQQTPGQGLQFLFEYFSETQRNKGNFPGRFSGRQFSNSRSEMNVSTLELGDSALYLCASSPETVRQGKTGTEAFFGQGTRLTVV.

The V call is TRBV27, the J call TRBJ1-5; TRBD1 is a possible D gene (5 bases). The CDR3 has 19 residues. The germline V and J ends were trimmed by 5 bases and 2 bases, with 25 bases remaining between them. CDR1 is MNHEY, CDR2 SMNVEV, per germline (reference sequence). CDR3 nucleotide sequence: TGTGCCAGCAGTCCAAACCCAAACCGGGGCCCCGGGGGCAATCAGCCCCAGCATTTT. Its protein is CASSPNPNRGPGGNQPQHF.

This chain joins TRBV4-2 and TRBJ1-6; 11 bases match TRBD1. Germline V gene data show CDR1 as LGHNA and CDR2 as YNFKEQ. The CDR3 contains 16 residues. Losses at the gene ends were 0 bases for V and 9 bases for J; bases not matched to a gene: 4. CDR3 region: CASSQEMGQGGSPLHF. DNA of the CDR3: TGTGCCAGCAGCCAAGAAATGGGACAGGGGGGTTCACCCCTCCACTTT.

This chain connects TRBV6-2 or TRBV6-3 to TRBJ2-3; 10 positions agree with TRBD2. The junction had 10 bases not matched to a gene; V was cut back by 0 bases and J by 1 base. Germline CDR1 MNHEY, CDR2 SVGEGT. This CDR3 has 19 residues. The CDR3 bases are TGTGCCAGCAGTTACTCGAAGGTAGCGGGGGGCCCACGCACAGATACGCAGTATTTT. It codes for CASSYSKVAGGPRTDTQYF.

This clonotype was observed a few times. This CDR3 reads CASSQIPTGKKLFF. The CDR3 DNA reads as TGCGCCAGCAGCCAAATCCCAACAGGGAAAAAACTGTTTTTT. V is TRBV4-1 and J is TRBJ1-4; a possible D gene is TRBD1 (6 bases). This CDR3 is 14 amino acids long. Trimming took 2 bases from V and 9 from J, leaving 13 bases between them. The germline gives CDR1 MGHRA, CDR2 YSYEKL.

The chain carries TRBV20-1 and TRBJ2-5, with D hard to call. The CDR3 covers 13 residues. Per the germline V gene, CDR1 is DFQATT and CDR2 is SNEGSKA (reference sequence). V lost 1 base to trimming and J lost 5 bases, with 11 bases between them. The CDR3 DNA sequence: TGCAGTGCTAGAGTTGTAGGGTCGGAGACCCAGTACTTC. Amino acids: CSARVVGSETQYF.

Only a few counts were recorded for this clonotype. CDR3 loop: CASSYGGIAYEQYF. DNA for the CDR3: TGTGCCAGCAGTTACGGGGGGATTGCCTACGAGCAGTACTTC. This chain links TRBV6-5 with TRBJ2-7; possibly TRBD2 for D (6 bases). V lost 2 bases and J lost 2, with 10 bases in between. The CDR3 is 14 residues long. CDR1 MNHEY and CDR2 SVGAGI come from the germline V gene.

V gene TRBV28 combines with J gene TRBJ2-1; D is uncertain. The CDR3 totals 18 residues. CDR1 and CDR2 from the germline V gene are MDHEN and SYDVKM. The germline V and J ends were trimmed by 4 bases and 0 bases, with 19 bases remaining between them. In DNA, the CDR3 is TGTGCCAGCAGTTCCGGGCTTGTGGACCCGAGCTCCTACAATGAGCAGTTCTTC. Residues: CASSSGLVDPSSYNEQFF.

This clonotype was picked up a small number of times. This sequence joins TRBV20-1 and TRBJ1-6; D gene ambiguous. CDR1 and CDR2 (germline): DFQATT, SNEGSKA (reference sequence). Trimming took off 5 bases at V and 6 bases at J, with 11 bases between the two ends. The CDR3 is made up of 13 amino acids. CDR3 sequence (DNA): TGCAGTGCTCGGTGGAGCCTTAATTCACCCCTCCACTTT. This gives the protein CSARWSLNSPLHF.

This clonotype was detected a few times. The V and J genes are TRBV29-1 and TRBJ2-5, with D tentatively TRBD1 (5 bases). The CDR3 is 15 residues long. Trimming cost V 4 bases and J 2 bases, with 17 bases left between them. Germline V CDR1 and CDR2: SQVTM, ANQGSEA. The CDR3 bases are TGCAGCGTTGGAGGTGGACATGTTCCGCAAGAGACCCAGTACTTC. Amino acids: CSVGGGHVPQETQYF.

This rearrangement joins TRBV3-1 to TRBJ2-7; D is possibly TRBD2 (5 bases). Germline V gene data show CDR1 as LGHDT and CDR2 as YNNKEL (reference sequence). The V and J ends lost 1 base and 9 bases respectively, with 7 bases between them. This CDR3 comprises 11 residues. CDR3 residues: CASSQGGAQYF. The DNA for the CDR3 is TGTGCCAGCAGCCAAGGGGGAGCGCAGTACTTC.

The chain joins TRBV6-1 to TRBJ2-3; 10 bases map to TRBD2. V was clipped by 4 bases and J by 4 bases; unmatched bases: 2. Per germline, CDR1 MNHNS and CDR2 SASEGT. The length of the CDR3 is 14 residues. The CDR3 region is CASSVSGGADTQYF. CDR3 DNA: TGTGCCAGCAGTGTGAGCGGGGGGGCAGATACGCAGTATTTT.

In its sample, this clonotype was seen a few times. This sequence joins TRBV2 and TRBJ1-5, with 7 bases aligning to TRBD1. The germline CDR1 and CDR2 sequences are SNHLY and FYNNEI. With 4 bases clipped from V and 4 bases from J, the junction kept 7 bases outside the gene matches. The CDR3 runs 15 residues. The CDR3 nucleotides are TGTGCCAGCAGTGGGGAGGCGGACAGGAATCAGCCCCAGCATTTT. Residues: CASSGEADRNQPQHF.